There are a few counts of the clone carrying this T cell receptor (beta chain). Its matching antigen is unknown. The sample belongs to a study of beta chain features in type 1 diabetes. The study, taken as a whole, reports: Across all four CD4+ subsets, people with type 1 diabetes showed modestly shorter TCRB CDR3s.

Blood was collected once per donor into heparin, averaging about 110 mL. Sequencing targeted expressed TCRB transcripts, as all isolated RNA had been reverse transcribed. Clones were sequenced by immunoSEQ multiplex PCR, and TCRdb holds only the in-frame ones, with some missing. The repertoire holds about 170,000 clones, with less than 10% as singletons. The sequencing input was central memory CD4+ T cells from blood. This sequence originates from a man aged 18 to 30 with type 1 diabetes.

The CDR3 here is CASSQDLAPPGEQFF. Written as DNA, the CDR3 is TGCGCCAGCAGCCAAGATCTCGCCCCCCCGGGGGAGCAGTTCTTC. The chain combines TRBV4-3 with TRBJ2-1, with a tentative D call TRBD2 (5 bases). The CDR3 spans 15 residues. Germline CDR1 reads LGHNA; CDR2 reads YSLEER. V dropped 0 bases and J dropped 10 bases, with 16 bases sitting between them.